This TCR beta chain appears in the sequencing data of a study of T-cell memory formation after mild COVID-19. Overall study: TCR clustering was largely donor specific. Study-wide points: Clones shrinking from day 15 to 85 showed even CD4/CD8 mixes; later expanders tilted CD4+. The study found contracting CD4+ clones mainly in CM and EM and contracting CD8+ clones in EMRA.

TCRdb fed the 5' RACE reads into MiXCR, producing one record per CDR3 protein. The table includes more than 450,000 distinct CDR3 sequences, 18% detected once. On this clonotype: Its antigen is not identified.

This CDR3 contains 16 residues. The J segment lost 6 bases and the V segment lost 4 bases, leaving 14 bases of the junction unmatched. In germline, CDR1 is SNHLY, CDR2 FYNNEI. The chain couples TRBV2 to TRBJ2-7, with 8 bases that match TRBD2. The sequence was obtained from an adult woman who had mild COVID-19 (a few samples of this study predate the infection). Cell type and time point are not known. The sequenced sample was PBMCs or a T cell subset sorted from them (not recorded which). The CDR3 reads CASSASTWRGVPEQYF. The CDR3 coding sequence is TGTGCCAGCAGTGCTTCGACTTGGCGGGGGGTTCCCGAGCAGTACTTC.